These 5 T cell receptor beta chains originate from one sample sequenced in a study of immune characterization of retroperitoneal liposarcoma. TCRdb passed the PCR reads through MiXCR, listing each CDR3 protein once. Of 12,000 or so distinct CDR3 sequences in the sample, approximately 26% were seen once. Sequencing used tumor tissue. Receptors originate from a female donor with retroperitoneal liposarcoma.

A word on this clonotype: A much more abundant neighbour one base away suggests this may be a read error. This chain links TRBV27 with TRBJ2-1; D gene unclear. Trimming took off 7 bases at V and 13 bases at J, with 26 bases between the two ends. Germline V lookup: CDR1 MNHEY, CDR2 SMNVEV (reference sequence). The CDR3 sequence is 15 residues long. CDR3 bases: TGTGCCAGCACCATGCTGGCCAGGATGGAAAACATTCAGTTCTTC. Translated: CASTMLARMENIQFF.

Remarks on this clonotype: It is likely a read error, because the conserved phenylalanine at the end of the CDR3 is missing. The chain joins TRBV7-2 to TRBJ2-5; the match to TRBD2 covers 8 bases. CDR1 is SGHTA and CDR2 is FQGNSA in the germline V gene. The V gene end was trimmed by 4 bases and the J gene end by 11 bases; junction bases not matched to a gene: 12. The CDR3 runs to 14 residues. This chain's CDR3 is CASSSRGVYNEQYP. CDR3 coding DNA: TGTGCCAGCAGCTCGCGGGGGGTCTACAATGAGCAGTACCCC.

The V call is TRBV6-1, the J call TRBJ1-1; D possibly corresponds to TRBD1 (6 bases). V was clipped by 5 bases and J by 1 base, with 14 bases between them. CDR3 length equals 15 residues. Germline V gene data show CDR1 as MNHNS and CDR2 as SASEGT. The CDR3 is CASSPTGTANTEAFF. The CDR3 DNA reads TGTGCCAGCAGTCCTACAGGGACCGCGAACACTGAAGCTTTCTTT.

This clonotype was observed at least ten times. This chain links TRBV12-3 or TRBV12-4 with TRBJ2-1; 10 bases map to TRBD2. The DNA end favors TRBJ2-7, so the J call may be wrong. The length of the CDR3 is 15 residues. CDR3 nucleotides: TGTGCCAGCAGTTCCGAGCGGGGGGGGGGCGATGAGCAGTACTTC. Protein: CASSSERGGGDEQYF.

V gene TRBV6-1 combines with J gene TRBJ2-1; 10 bases line up with TRBD2. The CDR3 has 14 residues. J lost 7 bases, V lost 5 bases, and 5 bases had no gene match. Germline CDR1 is MNHNS and CDR2 is SASEGT. In nucleotides, the CDR3 is TGTGCCAGCAGTCCGTCAGCGGGGGGGAATGAGCAGTTCTTC. It translates to CASSPSAGGNEQFF.